What follows are 12 T cell receptor beta chains derived from one specimen sequenced in a study of control samples from healthy donors and cancer patients. Assay: immunoSEQ multiplex PCR; the TCRdb copy retains only in-frame clones and omits some. The sample lists tens of thousands of clones, almost 85% seen once, with around a tenth in the top ten. The sequencing sample was made of blood. Every receptor here comes from a woman aged 60-75 years in good health.

This clone appeared a single time. The rearrangement uses TRBV6-5 and TRBJ1-2, with D possibly matching TRBD1 (5 bases). Germline V gene sequence: CDR1 MNHEY, CDR2 SVGAGI. The CDR3 sequence is 13 residues long. The germline V and J ends were trimmed by 5 bases and 2 bases, with 9 bases remaining between them. The CDR3: CASSTRVNYGYTF. Here the CDR3 DNA reads TGTGCCAGCAGTACCAGGGTAAACTATGGCTACACCTTC.

J is TRBJ2-1 and V is TRBV21-1; TRBD2 is the table's D call, not checked against the DNA. TRBV21-1 is annotated as a pseudogene. The CDR3 sequence is 15 residues long. CDR3 region: CASVPLGWREREQFF. CDR3 DNA: TGTGCCAGCGTCCCACTCGGGTGGCGGGAGCGAGAGCAGTTCTTC.

This chain links TRBV4-1 with TRBJ2-2; D call uncertain. Germline-derived CDR1 and CDR2 are MGHRA and YSYEKL. The ends were cut back, 2 bases at V and 0 bases at J, with 7 bases in the middle. CDR3 length equals 15 residues. CDR3 protein: CASSQRDSNTGELFF. The CDR3 DNA sequence: TGCGCCAGCAGCCAACGCGATTCGAACACCGGGGAGCTGTTTTTT.

The J gene is TRBJ1-5, the V gene TRBV3-1 (or the pseudogene TRBV3-2); TRBD1 might be the D (5 bases). Germline loops: CDR1 LGHDT, CDR2 YNNKEL (reference sequence). The CDR3 sequence is 14 residues long. V lost 1 base and J lost 7, with 11 bases in between. The CDR3 region is CASSQGGSGQPQHF. The CDR3 DNA follows: TGTGCCAGCAGCCAAGGGGGATCAGGGCAGCCCCAGCATTTT.

This clone was recorded a few times. This chain links TRBV19 with TRBJ2-7; D uncertain. V shed 6 bases and J shed 5 bases, with 14 bases lying between them. The length of the CDR3 is 13 residues. The V gene's germline CDR1 is LNHDA and CDR2 SQIVND (reference sequence). The CDR3 DNA reads as TGTGCCAGTAGGAGAGATAAGGCCCACGAGCAGTACTTC. This encodes CASRRDKAHEQYF. The full variable domain, rest sourced from reference TRBV19 and TRBJ2-7, is DGGITQSPKYLFRKEGQNVTLSCEQNLNHDAMYWYRQDPGQGLRLIYYSQIVNDFQKGDIAEGYSVSREKKESFPLTVTSAQKNPTAFYLCASRRDKAHEQYFGPGTRLTVT.

The rearrangement joins TRBV19 to TRBJ1-1, with TRBD1 matching over 9 bases. The germline V gene encodes CDR1 LNHDA and CDR2 SQIVND (reference sequence). V shed 5 bases and J 1 base; nucleotides not matched to a gene: 2. This CDR3 comprises 14 residues. The CDR3 DNA sequence: TGTGCCAGTAGTTACAGGGGGCAGAACACTGAAGCTTTCTTT. Translation gives CASSYRGQNTEAFF.

CDR3 in DNA: TGTGCCAGCAGCGACGACAGGGGTTACGAGCAGTACTTC. This translates into CASSDDRGYEQYF. The V and J genes are TRBV2 and TRBJ2-7, with 8 bases identical to TRBD1. The J segment lost 4 bases and the V segment lost 6 bases, leaving 5 bases of the junction unmatched. CDR3 length equals 13 residues. The germline V gene has CDR1 SNHLY and CDR2 FYNNEI.

J is TRBJ1-1 and V is TRBV18; D ambiguous. Germline V CDR1 and CDR2: KGHSH, LQKENI. This CDR3 spans 14 amino acids. V lost 3 bases to trimming and J lost 1 base, with 9 bases between them. CDR3 in DNA: TGTGCCAGCTCACCGATGACAAGGAACACTGAAGCTTTCTTT. It yields the protein CASSPMTRNTEAFF.

The V and J genes are TRBV5-4 and TRBJ1-5, with 8 bases that match TRBD1. CDR1 is SGHNT, CDR2 YYREEE, per germline (reference sequence). This CDR3 has 14 amino acids. After removal of 4 bases from V and 3 bases from J, the junction contained 3 bases not matched to a gene. The CDR3 nucleotides read TGTGCCAGCAGCCGGACAGGGAACAATCAGCCCCAGCATTTT. It specifies CASSRTGNNQPQHF.

The chain has TRBV28 and TRBJ2-7; 10 bases agree with TRBD2. The CDR3 sequence is 12 residues long. J gave up 6 bases and V 7 bases, and 3 bases lay outside the gene matches. CDR1 is MDHEN, CDR2 SYDVKM, per germline. CDR3 bases: TGTGCCAGCACCATAGCGGGAGGCGAGCAGTACTTC. Its protein is CASTIAGGEQYF.

The J gene is TRBJ1-6, the V gene TRBV28; the D gene is possibly TRBD1 (5 bases). Germline lookup yields CDR1 MDHEN and CDR2 SYDVKM. The CDR3 spans 15 residues. This CDR3 is CATYGAGPSNSPLHF. In DNA form, the CDR3 reads TGTGCTACCTATGGGGCAGGGCCTTCTAATTCACCCCTCCACTTT.

The J gene is TRBJ2-1, the V gene TRBV29-1; D not certain. This CDR3 spans 13 amino acids. V shed 2 bases and J shed 0 bases, with 5 bases lying between them. Germline values: CDR1 SQVTM, CDR2 ANQGSEA. The CDR3 DNA sequence: TGCAGCGTTGAACCGAGCTCCTACAATGAGCAGTTCTTC. Encoded protein: CSVEPSSYNEQFF.